This entry concerns a single TCR beta chain. A much larger clone lies one base from this, so it may be a read error. Different DNA sequences within this sample yield the same CDR3. These data are taken from a study of metastatic and nonmetastatic thyroid tumors. Study at large: Malignant thyroid and benign thyroid patients provided blood and tumor or nodule tissue whose repertoires were compared.

TCRdb re-clonotyped the PCR reads through MiXCR. Of about 85,000 clones listed, 8.6% are singletons. Before thyroid surgery, none of the patients had received any treatment. Germline V gene data show CDR1 as SEHNR and CDR2 as FQNEAQ (reference sequence). The CDR3 length is 12 residues. Between the trimmed V and J ends, which lost 5 bases and 15 bases, there was a span of 17 bases. The chain combines TRBV7-9 with TRBJ2-1; maybe TRBD2 (6 bases). The sequencing sample was made of blood. This receptor was identified in a female donor with papillary thyroid cancer or a benign thyroid nodule (not recorded which). Some clones in this sample may be carry-over from other donors' samples. The CDR3 sequence is CASSPRERITFF. The DNA of the CDR3 is TGTGCCAGCAGCCCTCGGGAGCGAATTACGTTCTTC.